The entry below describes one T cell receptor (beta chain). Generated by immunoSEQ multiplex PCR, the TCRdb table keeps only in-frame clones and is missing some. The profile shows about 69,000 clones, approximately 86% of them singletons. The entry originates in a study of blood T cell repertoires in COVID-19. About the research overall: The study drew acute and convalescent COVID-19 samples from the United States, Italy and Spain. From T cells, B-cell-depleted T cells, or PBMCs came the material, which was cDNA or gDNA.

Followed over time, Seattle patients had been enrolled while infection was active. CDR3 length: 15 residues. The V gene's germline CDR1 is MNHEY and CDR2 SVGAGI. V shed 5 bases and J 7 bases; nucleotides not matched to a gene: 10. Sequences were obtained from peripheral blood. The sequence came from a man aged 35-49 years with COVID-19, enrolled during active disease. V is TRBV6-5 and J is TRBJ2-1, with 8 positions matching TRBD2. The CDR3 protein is CASSRPGLDSNEQFF. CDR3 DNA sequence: TGTGCCAGCAGTCGACCGGGACTAGATAGTAATGAGCAGTTCTTC.